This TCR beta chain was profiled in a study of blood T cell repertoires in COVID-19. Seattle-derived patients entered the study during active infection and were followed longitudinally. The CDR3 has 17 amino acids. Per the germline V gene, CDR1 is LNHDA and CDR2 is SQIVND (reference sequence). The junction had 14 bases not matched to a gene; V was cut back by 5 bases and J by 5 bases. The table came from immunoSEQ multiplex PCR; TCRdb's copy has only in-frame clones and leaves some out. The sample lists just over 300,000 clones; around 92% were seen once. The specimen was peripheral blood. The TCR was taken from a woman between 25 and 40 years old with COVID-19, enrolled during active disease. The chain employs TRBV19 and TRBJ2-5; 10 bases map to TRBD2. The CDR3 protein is CASSHQLAGDPAETQYF. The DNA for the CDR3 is TGTGCCAGTAGTCATCAGCTAGCGGGGGACCCAGCCGAGACCCAGTACTTC.